The present T cell receptor (beta chain) was sequenced within a study of cytomegalovirus exposure and HLA in healthy donors (dated by TCRdb to the late 2010s). Some background on the complete study: In an earlier analysis of roughly 590 of the donors, less than 350 Gb of sequence data and roughly 100 million unique TCR beta sequences from 150 million to 200 million T cells were reported. The study aimed to test whether signatures of past pathogen exposure could be identified by cataloging public T cell receptors. Across 398 genotyped donors of the cohort, an average of roughly 250,000 unique TCR beta nucleotide sequences per donor were sequenced, and roughly a sixth of those sequences were non-productive. Of the 350 to 400 genotyped donors, approximately 83% fell in the genetic ancestry cluster associated with self-reported Caucasian donors. Using immunosequencing, the study profiled T cell repertoires from about 610 subjects and related those repertoires to cytomegalovirus serostatus. Every repertoire in the discovery cohort had been generated on one and the same sequencing platform. To study patterns of TCR occurrence, a later analysis re-analyzed previously published TCR beta repertoires from 600 to 750 donors and added high-resolution HLA genotyping. Because of strong linkage in the cohort, a few DR-DQ haplotypes were treated as single units for association and clustering. Typing coverage differed by locus: A, B, C, DRB1 and DQB1 were typed in roughly 620-630 donors, DQA1 in about 500, DPA1 in 600 to 610, and DPB1 in around 440. The later analysis used no new phenotypic data to find candidate immune exposures, relying instead on TCR beta sequences and their occurrence across donors. In a later genetic analysis, genome-wide SNP genotypes for about three fifths of the roughly 670 donors were used, and that subset was treated as a discovery cohort. HLA typing covered class I and class II loci at four-digit resolution. Donor age, sex, ethnicity and CMV serostatus were compiled alongside the repertoire data. An earlier analysis of nearly 600 of the donors applied high-throughput TCR beta sequencing to assess whether each TCR beta V gene segment acted as functional or pseudogenic. High-throughput TCR immunosequencing, statistical association of individual TCRs with disease status, and machine learning were combined to predict cytomegalovirus infection status. Along with the approximately 650-subject first cohort, a separate validation cohort of around 120 different subjects was used. Approximately 300 gigabases of sequencing data and about 92 million unique TCR sequences made up an early release that covered roughly 670 HLA-typed donors.

As to this clone: The antigen it binds to is not known. Base qualities are missing; no much larger clone stands one base away. Other DNA sequences in this sample translate to the same CDR3.

The cohort was made up of roughly 670 healthy bone marrow donors. Cohort members were all nominally healthy when sampled, although unrecorded immune exposures were likely present. The donor was CMV seronegative and belonged to the group of around 350 seronegative cohort members. A peripheral blood sample was collected from each donor, and TCR beta sequencing was performed on peripheral blood mononuclear cells. Genomic DNA was extracted from the blood cell samples with the Qiagen DNeasy Blood Extraction Kit. Receptor amplification or capture employed the immunoSEQ multiplex PCR assay. A mixture of 60 forward primers for TCR Vbeta segments and 13 reverse primers for TCR Jbeta segments was used in the multiplex PCR. A multiplex PCR assay on genomic DNA amplified the CDR3 region of rearranged TCR beta genes. The Illumina HiSeq System was used to sequence the amplified TCR beta libraries as 87-base-pair reads. As for the authors' bioinformatics: A later analysis tallied 80 million to 95 million unique TCR beta chains across the 650 to 750 repertoires, and about 10 million of those chains were shared by two or more donors. Raw reads were error-corrected and collapsed into unique sequences by a nearest-neighbor algorithm in which closely related sequences were merged to remove PCR and sequencing errors. V, D and J gene segments were assigned by aligning CDR3 sequences to IMGT reference sequences. Each retained sequence needed at least a six-nucleotide match to both a V gene segment and a J gene segment. A rearrangement counted as productive if the CDR3 had no stop codons and remained in frame with V and J, and every other rearrangement counted as non-productive. CDR3 was defined by IMGT convention, running from the second conserved V-encoded cysteine to the conserved J-encoded phenylalanine. The earlier analysis of some 540 of the donors excluded any sequence lacking an unambiguous match to a single V gene segment. In an earlier analysis of about 590 of the donors, a V segment was called functional when productive rearrangements were above 56.7%, and segregating when the standard deviation between donors exceeded 5%. To diagnose cytomegalovirus status from the catalog of TCR beta chain sequences, a statistical classification framework was built. In a later analysis, V and J genes were assigned by comparing TCR nucleotide sequences against IMGT/GENE-DB human TR gene sequences. A later analysis assigned CDR3 sequences and most-parsimonious VDJ recombination scenarios with the TCRdist pipeline. In a later analysis, every TCR beta chain was defined by the combination of its CDR3 amino acid sequence and its V-gene family, and reads without a unique V-gene family were dropped. In a later analysis, several hundred highly shared, low-generation-probability nucleotide sequences were removed to address suspected cross-contamination and a sequencing artifact. For each public chain, a later analysis derived a clonal expansion index from normalized ranks of inferred template counts within each repertoire. In a later analysis, generation probabilities were computed with a VDJ recombination model fitted to out-of-frame rearrangements, and the resulting probabilities were checked against IGoR. A later analysis scored TCR-TCR, TCR-HLA and TCR-CMV co-occurrence with hypergeometric tests, applying a repertoire-size bias correction to TCR pairs. In a later analysis, false discovery rates were estimated by permuting HLA or CMV assignments 20 times. In a later analysis, co-occurring TCRs were grouped using DBSCAN, and TCRdist sequence similarity was added for clustering within HLA-allele-positive subsets. For co-occurrence clustering, repertoires with fewer than 30,000 or more than 120,000 public chains were excluded, along with roughly 5 repertoires with anomalous nucleotide sharing. What TCRdb holds here is the immuneACCESS table cut down to in-frame rearrangements. Part of the clones is not present; checked against another copy, under half of the missing clones reflect an unresolved V gene, and the others are unexplained. V and J calls and clone size follow that table, whereas D and trimming were derived from the DNA. The sample profile shows approximately 90,000 clones; about 80% of them were found once. 1.4% of the sample is in the top ten clones.

The full study reports these points: The classifier was reported to diagnose cytomegalovirus status with high specificity and sensitivity in both the original cohort and the validation cohort. A further reported finding was that TCR beta sequences accurately predicted the HLA-A and HLA-B alleles for most subjects in the first cohort. Because counts were too low, roughly 18 rarely observed V segments, including chromosome 9 orphons, were left out of the earlier analysis of a few hundred of the donors. Linkage disequilibrium might explain the correlated functional status among segregating V segments, but an unknown experimental factor could not be ruled out. A later analysis associated roughly 17,000 TCR beta sequences with specific HLA alleles at a false discovery rate of 0.05. A later analysis found that TCR association rates varied across HLA loci, with DRB1 alleles showing the most associated TCRs and HLA-C alleles the fewest. A total of roughly 160 TCR beta chains were listed by the study as associated with cytomegalovirus. The cohort was sequenced for TCR beta chains only, and without alpha or paired-chain data the features that could be detected were limited. A later analysis reported that several top co-occurrence clusters appeared linked to parvovirus B19, influenza, CMV and Epstein-Barr virus. HLA typing was unavailable for some donors at each locus, so association tests used only the typed subset. A cluster of highly shared sequence variants was judged likely to represent a technical artifact of the sequencing pipeline. In vitro tests confirmed that a few of the cytomegalovirus-associated TCR beta chains recognize cytomegalovirus antigens. A later analysis found that HLA-associated TCR beta chains were more clonally expanded and had lower generation probabilities than equally common non-associated chains. Immune exposure information for the cohort was limited to CMV serostatus. In a later genetic analysis, fewer N-insertions in productive TCRs were reported among donors in an Asian-associated ancestry cluster than the roughly 670-donor mean. Most TCR sequences were observed very rarely across donors, whereas some public TCRs were present in many individuals. V-gene and J-gene trimming of TCR beta chains was associated with a missense DCLRE1C variant in a later genetic analysis, and the association was replicated in an independent cohort. Strong co-occurrence of HLA alleles, especially DR and DQ, made assigning TCR associations to individual alleles difficult. The authors suggested that the approach could potentially be extended to other disease states and immunological phenotypes. Presence/absence analyses assumed roughly uniform sequencing depth across donors, an assumption that may not hold. Most CMV-associated TCR beta chains appeared to be HLA-restricted in a later analysis, and the HLA associations seemed to be driven largely by CMV exposure. Broadly in line with IMGT annotations, most TCR beta V segments showed up in productive rearrangements about 90% or about 30% of the time in an earlier analysis of 587 of the donors.

The receptor's source is a male donor in good health and CMV-seronegative. Material for sequencing was PBMCs.

In nucleotides, the sequence is TGCGCCAGCAGCCAAGCACTAGCGGGGGTCTACGAGCAGTACTTC. This codes for CASSQALAGVYEQYF. Rearrangement joined TRBV4-3 to TRBJ2-7, with 11 junctional bases fitting TRBD2. For CDR1 and CDR2, the germline V gene lists LGHNA and YSLEER. Ends trimmed: V by 1 base, J by 3 bases; bases unmatched to a gene: 2. The CDR3 runs 15 residues from the cysteine to the phenylalanine. The CDR3 DNA has 45 bases and is translated from base 1.